What follows are 17 T cell receptor beta chains derived from one specimen sequenced in a study of blood T cell repertoires in COVID-19. The protocol was immunoSEQ multiplex PCR, while the TCRdb copy is restricted to in-frame clones and leaves out a portion. The data contain about 210,000 clones, about 86% of them singletons. The sample taken for sequencing was peripheral blood. The receptor source for this set is a man between 18 and 35 years old with active or convalescent COVID-19.

The V gene is TRBV7-9, the J gene TRBJ1-4; the match to TRBD1 covers 10 bases. Losses at the gene ends were 7 bases for V and 3 bases for J; bases not matched to a gene: 5. The CDR3 is made up of 15 amino acids. CDR1 and CDR2 from the germline V gene are SEHNR and FQNEAQ (reference sequence). The CDR3 loop is CASTRTGGSNEKLFF. The CDR3 DNA is TGTGCCAGCACCCGGACAGGGGGGTCTAATGAAAAACTGTTTTTT.

This chain uses TRBV11-2 with TRBJ1-3, with no clear D. V gave up 1 base and J gave up 0 bases, with 10 bases separating them. The CDR3 consists of 16 residues. Germline V gene sequence: CDR1 SGHAT, CDR2 FQNNGV. DNA for the CDR3: TGTGCCAGCAGCTTAGGGAGGCTCCCCTCTGGAAACACCATATATTTT. It encodes CASSLGRLPSGNTIYF.

The chain links TRBV7-7 to TRBJ2-5; 8 bases match TRBD1. Germline CDR1 SSHAT, CDR2 FNYEAQ (reference sequence). This CDR3 has 14 amino acids. V was clipped by 5 bases and J by 2 bases; unmatched bases: 4. This CDR3 is CASSRYRGQETQYF. CDR3 coding DNA: TGTGCCAGCAGCAGGTACAGGGGGCAAGAGACCCAGTACTTC.

The gene calls are TRBV7-6 and TRBJ2-3; 8 positions match TRBD1. This CDR3 has 17 residues. Germline assignment: CDR1 SGHVS and CDR2 FNYEAQ. Trimming at V came to 5 bases and at J to 2 bases, leaving 12 bases not matched to a gene. The CDR3 coding sequence is TGTGCCAGCAGCAACCAGCTACGACAGGGGCACACAGATACGCAGTATTTT. Its translation: CASSNQLRQGHTDTQYF. Full variable domain (missing parts from reference TRBV7-6 and TRBJ2-3): GAGVSQSPRYKVTKRGQDVALRCDPISGHVSLYWYRQALGQGPEFLTYFNYEAQQDKSGLPNDRFSAERPEGSISTLTIQRTEQRDSAMYRCASSNQLRQGHTDTQYFGPGTRLTVL.

The rearrangement uses TRBV7-9 and TRBJ2-5; D is possibly TRBD2 (5 bases). The CDR3 consists of 13 residues. Germline V gives CDR1 SEHNR, CDR2 FQNEAQ (reference sequence). Between the trimmed V and J ends, which lost 5 bases and 5 bases, there was a span of 12 bases. The chain's CDR3 is CASSLNSGETQYF. In DNA, the CDR3 is TGTGCCAGCAGCCTAAACTCGGGGGAGACCCAGTACTTC.

The chain carries TRBV6-2 or TRBV6-3 and TRBJ2-3; 9 nucleotides align to TRBD2. The junction had 4 bases not matched to a gene; V was cut back by 5 bases and J by 4 bases. Germline V lookup: CDR1 MNHEY, CDR2 SVGEGT. The CDR3 runs 14 residues. In DNA form, the CDR3 reads TGTGCCAGCAGTCTAGCGGGAATCTCAGATACGCAGTATTTT. Translating gives CASSLAGISDTQYF.

This clone was counted a single time. This chain links TRBV5-1 with TRBJ2-2; 7 positions agree with TRBD1. The CDR3 totals 16 residues. After removal of 3 bases from V and 7 bases from J, the junction contained 12 bases not matched to a gene. Germline V gene lookup returns CDR1 SGHRS and CDR2 YFSETQ. In DNA form, the CDR3 reads TGCGCCAGCAGCTCCGGCAGGGGGACGGGCCTCGGGGAGCTGTTTTTT. The encoded protein is CASSSGRGTGLGELFF.

Concerning this clone: Germline is not matched at one junction end, which may reflect a read error. The chain combines TRBV2 with TRBJ1-5; 8 bases align to TRBD1. The CDR3 is made up of 15 amino acids. Germline loops: CDR1 SNHLY, CDR2 FYNNEI. As DNA, the CDR3 is TGTGCCAGCAGTCAAGCGGACAGGGGCAATCAGCCCCAGCATTTT. It is translated as CASSQADRGNQPQHF.

The rearrangement links TRBV7-9 to TRBJ2-1; 7 nucleotides line up with TRBD2. CDR3 length equals 14 residues. The germline gives CDR1 SEHNR, CDR2 FQNEAQ (reference sequence). Trimming at V came to 5 bases and at J to 9 bases, leaving 10 bases not matched to a gene. Written as DNA, the CDR3 is TGTGCCAGCAGCGACACCGGGAGGTACGGTGAGCAGTTCTTC. Its translation is CASSDTGRYGEQFF.

The V and J genes are TRBV19 and TRBJ2-1; TRBD1 matches at 8 bases. V lost 1 base to trimming and J lost 2 bases; unmatched junction nucleotides: 7. CDR1 and CDR2 (germline): LNHDA, SQIVND (reference sequence). CDR3 length equals 17 residues. Written as DNA, the CDR3 is TGTGCCAGTAGTATAGTTCGCAGGACAGGGACCTACAATGAGCAGTTCTTC. Its protein is CASSIVRRTGTYNEQFF.

The V gene is TRBV4-2, the J gene TRBJ2-7; D is uncertain. Germline V gene data show CDR1 as LGHNA and CDR2 as YNFKEQ. Deletions cut 4 bases from V and 3 bases from J, with 10 bases between. This CDR3 has 13 residues. CDR3 protein: CASSPQPGYEQYF. The CDR3 DNA sequence: TGTGCCAGCAGCCCACAACCGGGCTACGAGCAGTACTTC.

The chain recombines TRBV12-5 with TRBJ1-2; D is perhaps TRBD1 (5 bases). The CDR3 spans 14 residues. Germline assignment: CDR1 LGHNT and CDR2 FRNRAP. V lost 1 base to trimming and J lost 8 bases, with 14 bases between them. CDR3 residues: CASGLETALGGYTF. The CDR3 DNA is TGTGCTAGTGGTTTGGAGACAGCTCTTGGGGGCTACACCTTC. Drawing the rest from reference TRBV12-5 and TRBJ1-2, the complete variable domain is DARVTQTPRHKVTEMGQEVTMRCQPILGHNTVFWYRQTMMQGLELLAYFRNRAPLDDSGMPKDRFSAEMPDATLATLKIQPSEPRDSAVYFCASGLETALGGYTFGSGTRLTVV.

This clone was seen just once. This chain links TRBV5-8 with TRBJ1-1, with 8 bases lining up with TRBD1. The CDR3 totals 17 residues. V trimming: 0 bases; J trimming: 2 bases; junction bases outside the gene matches: 9. Germline CDR1 is SGHTS and CDR2 is YDEGEE. The CDR3, as DNA: TGTGCCAGCAGCTTGGGGGGGGCAGGGGGCCCAAACACTGAAGCTTTCTTT. This sequence encodes CASSLGGAGGPNTEAFF. Complete variable domain (other parts from reference TRBV5-8 and TRBJ1-1): EAGVTQSPTHLIKTRGQQATLRCSPISGHTSVYWYQQALGLGLQFLLWYDEGEERNRGNFPPRFSGRQFPNYSSELNVNALELEDSALYLCASSLGGAGGPNTEAFFGQGTRLTVV.

As regards this clone: Other DNA variants within this sample encode the same CDR3. The chain is built from TRBV5-6 and TRBJ2-7, with D tentatively TRBD1 (6 bases). V lost 0 bases, J lost 3 bases, and 10 bases lay in between. The germline V gene encodes CDR1 SGHDT and CDR2 YYEEEE. This CDR3 has 14 residues. The CDR3 spells CASSLVRGGYEQYF. The CDR3 nucleotides read TGTGCCAGCAGCTTGGTTAGAGGGGGCTACGAGCAGTACTTC.

This chain uses TRBV27 with TRBJ2-7; TRBD1 might be the D (6 bases). The CDR3 covers 13 residues. Germline CDR1 MNHEY, CDR2 SMNVEV (reference sequence). With 6 bases removed from V and 3 bases from J, the gap between germline ends came to 12 bases. The DNA of the CDR3 is TGTGCCAGCAGCCCTGGACAGAGCTACGAGCAGTACTTC. Its protein is CASSPGQSYEQYF.

The J gene is TRBJ2-1, the V gene TRBV3-1 (or the pseudogene TRBV3-2); TRBD2 matches 11 bases. V gave up 0 bases and J gave up 4 bases; unmatched junction bases: 5. The CDR3 loop spans 17 amino acids. Germline CDR1 reads LGHDT; CDR2 reads YNNKEL (reference sequence). CDR3: CASSQDIAGGMYNEQFF. The CDR3 DNA reads TGTGCCAGCAGCCAAGACATAGCGGGGGGGATGTACAATGAGCAGTTCTTC.

V gene TRBV19 combines with J gene TRBJ1-5; no clear D gene. The germline gives CDR1 LNHDA, CDR2 SQIVND (reference sequence). V lost 11 bases to trimming and J lost 7 bases, with 15 bases between them. This CDR3 is built from 12 residues. The CDR3 DNA reads TGTGCCTCAGCGATGTTCGGACAGCCCCAGCATTTT. It yields the protein CASAMFGQPQHF.